This is a list of T cell receptor beta chains from one sample in a study of T cell responses to AZD1222 COVID-19 vaccine. The data were produced by immunoSEQ multiplex PCR, yet TCRdb's version contains in-frame clones alone and is incomplete. The data show fewer than 150,000 clones, roughly nine tenths seen once. This sample comprised peripheral blood, obtained 28 days after the second AZD1222 dose. These receptors originate from an adult who received the AZD1222 COVID-19 vaccine. Each CDR3 is given with its conserved first and last residue. A D gene is named only where the DNA matches it firmly. A clone size is listed for some rows: how often the clone was seen (once, few, many), or a class if it is expanded.

j_call d_call clone_size v_call cdr3_length cdr3_aa cdr3_nt
TRBJ1-5 TRBD1 . TRBV28 14 CASSETGGNQPQHF TGTGCCAGCAGTGAGACAGGGGGCAATCAGCCCCAGCATTTT
TRBJ1-1 . . TRBV28 14 CASSFHRSGTEAFF TGTGCCAGCAGTTTTCACAGGTCGGGCACTGAAGCTTTCTTT
TRBJ1-1 . . TRBV30 12 CAWSPGDTEAFF TGTGCCTGGAGTCCAGGGGACACTGAAGCTTTCTTT
TRBJ2-5 TRBD2 . TRBV27 14 CASRSSGRGETQYF TGTGCCAGCAGGTCTAGCGGGAGAGGGGAGACCCAGTACTTC
TRBJ2-7 TRBD1 . TRBV14 16 CASSQVRQGTGYEQYF TGTGCCAGCAGCCAAGTACGACAGGGGACGGGCTACGAGCAGTACTTC
TRBJ1-5 . . TRBV5-6 13 CASSLAGFQPQHF TGTGCCAGCAGCTTGGCAGGGTTTCAGCCCCAGCATTTT
TRBJ1-4 . . TRBV5-1 14 CASRETATNEKLFF TGCGCCAGCAGAGAAACAGCAACTAATGAAAAACTGTTTTTT
TRBJ1-2 . . TRBV19 17 CASRGRRDNVASYGYTF TGTGCCAGTAGGGGACGCCGGGACAACGTGGCCAGCTATGGCTACACCTTC
TRBJ2-5 TRBD1 . TRBV7-2 15 CASSLEGRGLETQYF TGTGCCAGCAGCTTAGAGGGCAGGGGGCTGGAGACCCAGTACTTC
TRBJ1-1 . . TRBV6-4 13 CASGTGPNTEAFF TGTGCCAGCGGAACAGGGCCGAACACTGAAGCTTTCTTT
TRBJ1-5 . . TRBV21-1 17 CASSKSSPFPSNQPQHF TGTGCCAGCAGCAAAAGTTCACCGTTCCCTAGCAATCAGCCCCAGCATTTT
TRBJ2-1 TRBD2 many TRBV6-2/TRBV6-3 15 CASSLSGGSYNEQFF TGTGCCAGCAGTCTTAGCGGGGGGTCCTACAATGAGCAGTTCTTC
TRBJ2-1 TRBD2 . TRBV19 14 CATQGGRDYNEQFF TGTGCCACCCAAGGCGGGAGAGATTACAATGAGCAGTTCTTC
TRBJ1-1 . . TRBV11-2 15 CASSFEYRIDTEAFF TGTGCCAGCAGCTTTGAATACCGAATCGACACTGAAGCTTTCTTT
TRBJ2-1 TRBD2 . TRBV7-2 19 CASSRYSPGLAVSYNEQFF TGTGCCAGCAGCCGTTATTCACCGGGACTAGCGGTCTCCTACAATGAGCAGTTCTTC
TRBJ1-1 . once TRBV30 12 CAWGPLNTEAFF TGTGCCTGGGGCCCATTGAACACTGAAGCTTTCTTT
TRBJ1-5 . . TRBV4-1 16 CASSQGPLSSNQPQHF TGCGCCAGCAGCCAAGGCCCCCTCAGTAGCAATCAGCCCCAGCATTTT
TRBJ1-1 . once TRBV5-1 15 CASSLVGRLDTEAFF TGCGCCAGCAGCTTGGTGGGACGCCTGGACACTGAAGCTTTCTTT
TRBJ2-5 . once TRBV9 12 CASSVRKETQYF TGTGCCAGCAGCGTAAGGAAAGAGACCCAGTACTTC
TRBJ1-1 TRBD1 . TRBV11-2 18 CASRQTLGPRRGRTEAFF TGTGCCAGCAGGCAAACGTTGGGACCGCGCAGGGGGAGGACTGAAGCTTTCTTT
TRBJ2-1 . . TRBV19 13 CASSPFKYNEQFF TGTGCCAGTAGTCCATTTAAATACAATGAGCAGTTCTTC
TRBJ2-5 . . TRBV2 14 CASSGGRYQETQYF TGTGCCAGCAGCGGGGGACGGTACCAAGAGACCCAGTACTTC
TRBJ1-1 TRBD1 . TRBV10-3 14 CAISLGQNEQEAFF TGTGCCATCAGTTTGGGACAGAATGAACAAGAAGCTTTCTTT
TRBJ1-5 TRBD1 . TRBV9 15 CASSVGQGADQPQHF TGTGCCAGCAGCGTCGGACAGGGGGCGGATCAGCCCCAGCATTTT
TRBJ2-1 . few TRBV7-6 11 CASSENNEQFF TGTGCCAGCAGCGAAAACAATGAGCAGTTCTTC
TRBJ1-1 . once TRBV12-3/TRBV12-4 13 CASTFGGLTEAFF TGTGCCAGCACCTTCGGAGGACTCACTGAAGCTTTCTTT
TRBJ2-1 TRBD1 few TRBV18 15 CASSELHRGGNEQFF TGTGCCAGCTCAGAGCTACACAGGGGTGGGAATGAGCAGTTCTTC
TRBJ1-2 TRBD1 . TRBV7-9 13 CASSKGQGYGYTF TGTGCCAGCAGCAAGGGACAGGGGTATGGCTACACCTTC
TRBJ1-4 . . TRBV4-1 18 CASSQDRRGAATNEKLFF TGCGCCAGCAGCCAAGATAGAAGGGGAGCTGCAACTAATGAAAAACTGTTTTTT
TRBJ2-5 . . TRBV5-4 13 CASSLGMGETQYF TGTGCCAGCAGCTTGGGAATGGGTGAGACCCAGTACTTC
TRBJ2-5 . . TRBV7-2 15 CASSSLGAWGETQYF TGTGCCAGCAGCTCCCTTGGGGCTTGGGGGGAGACCCAGTACTTC
TRBJ1-2 . . TRBV9 15 CASSVEGGETYGYTF TGTGCCAGCAGCGTAGAAGGCGGAGAGACCTATGGCTACACCTTC
TRBJ1-2 TRBD1 once TRBV20-1 13 CSASQGVKYGYTF TGCAGTGCTAGTCAGGGGGTTAAGTATGGCTACACCTTC
TRBJ2-2 . few TRBV12-3/TRBV12-4 13 CASSKGGTGELFF TGTGCCAGCAGCAAGGGGGGAACCGGGGAGCTGTTTTTT
TRBJ1-6 . . TRBV7-8 17 CASSPSRARGRNSPLHF TGTGCCAGCAGCCCCAGCAGGGCCAGGGGAAGGAATTCACCCCTCCACTTT
TRBJ2-3 . once TRBV29-1 16 CSVEDRRVTSTDTQYF TGCAGCGTTGAAGATCGACGGGTTACTAGCACAGATACGCAGTATTTT
TRBJ2-2 . . TRBV7-2 14 CASSRIGSTGELFF TGTGCCAGCAGCCGCATAGGATCCACCGGGGAGCTGTTTTTT
TRBJ1-5 . . TRBV7-9 13 CASSLGAGGPQHF TGTGCCAGCAGCTTAGGGGCCGGAGGGCCCCAGCATTTT
TRBJ1-2 . . TRBV28 14 CASSPPGANYGYTF TGTGCCAGCAGTCCCCCGGGAGCTAACTATGGCTACACCTTC
TRBJ2-1 . once TRBV5-6 11 CASSSYNEQFF TGTGCCAGCAGCTCGTACAATGAGCAGTTCTTC
TRBJ1-2 . . TRBV4-1 13 CASSQAGNYGYTF TGCGCCAGCAGCCAAGCTGGAAACTATGGCTACACCTTC
TRBJ1-5 . . TRBV18 13 CASSPGQGQPQHF TGTGCCAGCTCACCAGGCCAGGGGCAGCCCCAGCATTTT
TRBJ1-2 TRBD1 . TRBV10-3 14 CAISAPGTDYGYTF TGTGCCATCAGTGCTCCCGGGACAGACTATGGCTACACCTTC
TRBJ1-1 . . TRBV12-3/TRBV12-4 12 CATSWGGTEAFF TGTGCCACCAGCTGGGGGGGCACTGAAGCTTTCTTT
TRBJ2-1 TRBD2 . TRBV19 15 CASSKTSGSRYEQFF TGTGCCAGTAGTAAAACTAGCGGGAGTAGGTATGAGCAGTTCTTC
TRBJ1-5 . . TRBV6-1 13 CASSEASGLPQHF TGTGCCAGCAGTGAAGCGTCCGGTTTGCCCCAGCATTTT
TRBJ2-5 TRBD1 . TRBV10-3 15 CAISTGQAYQETQYF TGTGCCATCAGCACGGGACAGGCTTACCAAGAGACCCAGTACTTC
TRBJ1-2 . . TRBV24-1 12 CATSDLGMGYTF .
TRBJ2-1 TRBD2 . TRBV6-6 14 CASRPGTGGNEQFF TGTGCCAGCAGACCAGGGACGGGGGGCAATGAGCAGTTCTTC
TRBJ1-1 . . TRBV9 13 CASSVGQAGEAFF TGTGCCAGCAGCGTAGGACAGGCGGGGGAAGCTTTCTTT
TRBJ2-6 . . TRBV7-2 16 CASSLVLLAGANVLTF TGTGCCAGCAGCTTAGTTCTTTTGGCTGGGGCCAACGTCCTGACTTTC
TRBJ2-1 . once TRBV7-2 14 CASSLERGASEQFF TGTGCCAGCAGCTTAGAGAGGGGGGCGAGTGAGCAGTTCTTC
TRBJ1-2 . . TRBV4-1 15 CASSQLMGANYGYTF TGCGCCAGCAGCCAACTTATGGGGGCTAACTATGGCTACACCTTC
TRBJ2-1 TRBD1 . TRBV5-4 15 CASSADRGLGNEQFF TGTGCCAGCAGCGCGGACAGGGGGCTAGGTAATGAGCAGTTCTTC
TRBJ2-1 TRBD2 . TRBV6-2/TRBV6-3 14 CASSYSGGDGEQFF TGTGCCAGCAGTTACTCTGGGGGGGACGGGGAGCAGTTCTTC
TRBJ1-4 . . TRBV28 13 CATSYGVGEKLFF TGTGCCACCAGTTATGGGGTAGGCGAAAAACTGTTTTTT